This T cell receptor (beta chain) was captured in a study of shared clonotypes between healthy human individuals. Study-level background: Each donor had three CD4 naive, three CD4 memory, two CD8 naive and one CD8 memory plate. Findings and limits, study-wide: The study drew on few donors, limiting represented genetic and exposure-history diversity.

The CDR3 has 16 residues. Germline lookup yields CDR1 SQVTM and CDR2 ANQGSEA. V lost 3 bases to trimming and J lost 3 bases, with 20 bases between them. Sequencing was performed with immunoSEQ multiplex PCR; in TCRdb, only in-frame clones are kept and a portion is missing. This sample yields a few hundred thousand clones, of which 87% are seen a single time; around 15% belongs to the top ten. In the case of this clone: Antigen unknown.

The sequence derives from a man aged 18 to 29 in good health. The V gene is TRBV29-1, the J gene TRBJ1-1; D might be TRBD1 (6 bases). The specimen sequenced was memory CD8+ T cells sorted from blood. Stated subset: CD45RO+ cells pooled with CCR7-negative TemRA cells. The CDR3: CSVDDSGHSLDTEAFF. The CDR3 nucleotides are TGCAGCGTTGATGATTCGGGACACTCTCTGGACACTGAAGCTTTCTTT.